The 8 T cell receptor beta chains in this list originate from one sample, sequenced in a study of radiotherapy plus CTLA-4 blockade in lung cancer. TCRdb's copy holds only in-frame clones and misses some; the assay was immunoSEQ multiplex PCR. The table shows around 110,000 clones, with around 90% occurring only once. The sequencing used peripheral blood, collected from a patient treated with radiotherapy plus ipilimumab. The source is a human donor with non-small cell lung cancer that progressed on radiotherapy plus ipilimumab.

The chain couples TRBV28 to TRBJ2-7; 7 positions agree with TRBD2. The germline V gene has CDR1 MDHEN and CDR2 SYDVKM. V dropped 1 base and J dropped 2; count of bases not matched to a gene: 5. This CDR3 is 15 amino acids long. The CDR3 nucleotides read TGTGCCAGCAGTTTATATTCTAGCGGTACCTACGAGCAGTACTTC. Its protein is CASSLYSSGTYEQYF.

The chain has TRBV6-5 and TRBJ1-2; 7 nucleotides line up with TRBD1. Germline CDR1 reads MNHEY; CDR2 reads SVGAGI. The J segment lost 5 bases and the V segment lost 6 bases, leaving 9 bases of the junction unmatched. The CDR3 sequence is 14 residues long. The CDR3 loop reads CASRRRDSNYGYTF. The CDR3 DNA follows: TGTGCCAGCAGACGCCGGGACAGCAATTATGGCTACACCTTC.

V and J are TRBV6-6 and TRBJ2-7, with D perhaps given as TRBD1 or TRBD2 (5 bases each). Per germline, CDR1 MNHNY and CDR2 SVGAGI (reference sequence). Trimming shortened V by 4 bases and J by 5 bases, and 15 bases separated the two germline ends. There are 14 residues in the CDR3. In nucleotides, the CDR3 is TGTGCCAGCAGTTTACTGACAGAGGGCCACGAGCAGTACTTC. It yields the protein CASSLLTEGHEQYF.

The CDR3 protein is CASSGPNGDEQFF. CDR3 nucleotide sequence: TGTGCCAGCAGTGGCCCCAACGGCGATGAGCAGTTCTTC. This chain links TRBV5-4 with TRBJ2-1; D is unresolved. CDR1 and CDR2 from the germline V gene are SGHNT and YYREEE (reference sequence). Trimming took 5 bases from V and 8 from J, leaving 14 bases between them. The CDR3 is 13 residues long.

This chain connects TRBV7-3 to TRBJ1-1, with D possibly matching TRBD1 (5 bases). Germline lookup yields CDR1 SGHTA and CDR2 FQGTGA. The V end lost 3 bases, the J end lost 8 bases, and 19 bases lay between the germline ends. The CDR3 spans 15 residues. CDR3 amino acids: CASSLMGPPTGEAFF. For the CDR3, the DNA is TGTGCCAGCAGCTTGATGGGACCCCCAACGGGGGAAGCTTTCTTT.

The chain uses TRBV4-2 and TRBJ2-3; D remains unclear. V lost 4 bases, J lost 0 bases, and 5 bases lay in between. The CDR3 is made up of 13 amino acids. The germline CDR1 and CDR2 sequences are LGHNA and YNFKEQ. CDR3 residues: CASSPLSTDTQYF. The CDR3 region has the DNA TGTGCCAGCAGCCCGTTAAGCACAGATACGCAGTATTTT.

The J gene is TRBJ2-7, the V gene TRBV5-6; D remains unclear. Trimming took off 2 bases at V and 2 bases at J, with 14 bases between the two ends. The CDR3 is 15 residues long. Germline assignment: CDR1 SGHDT and CDR2 YYEEEE. In DNA, the CDR3 is TGTGCCAGCAGCTTTATGACGGTGACTCCCTACGAGCAGTACTTC. Its protein product is CASSFMTVTPYEQYF.

The gene calls are TRBV7-9 and TRBJ2-5; no reliable D call. Between the trimmed V and J ends, which lost 2 bases and 1 base, there was a span of 5 bases. CDR1 SEHNR and CDR2 FQNEAQ come from the germline V gene (reference sequence). This CDR3 spans 13 amino acids. In nucleotides, the CDR3 is TGTGCCAGCAGCTTATGGAGCCAAGAGACCCAGTACTTC. Protein: CASSLWSQETQYF.